This TCR beta chain was identified in a study of tumor-infiltrating lymphocytes in primary liver carcinoma. The study, taken as a whole, reports: Between tumor regions, pairs overlapped more than tumor-adjacent and tumor-blood pairs did. Tumors carried a top-250-clone fraction significantly exceeding that of blood (p = 0.039).

The researchers obtained blood RNA from unsorted whole blood and also extracted germline DNA. Collected before surgery were about 3.7 milliliters of peripheral blood. TCR beta cDNA was made from roughly 450 ng total RNA with a constant-region primer. What produced the TCR beta libraries was three nested multiplex PCR rounds using slightly modified ARM-PCR. TRBV1-TRBV30 forward primers paired with a C-beta reverse primer drove the first two PCR rounds, about 9 cycles each. MiXCR, applied by TCRdb to the multiplex PCR reads, yields one record per CDR3 protein. The sample records about 200,000 distinct CDR3 sequences, less than 70% being singletons. With V trimmed by 6 bases and J by 1 base, 12 bases remained unmatched. CDR3 length: 17 residues. This clonotype was seen repeatedly, ten times or more. The antigen remains undetermined.

Material for sequencing was peripheral blood. The chain is built from TRBV12-3 or TRBV12-4 and TRBJ1-1, with 9 bases matching TRBD1. The origin of this receptor is a woman aged 55-70 years with primary liver carcinoma and hepatitis B virus infection. This chain's CDR3 is CASSPALGTGRNTEAFF. The CDR3 coding sequence is TGTGCCAGCAGCCCCGCCTTGGGGACAGGGAGGAACACTGAAGCTTTCTTT.